This T cell receptor beta chain was recorded in a study of regulatory T cells in long-lasting Graves disease. Study conclusions and caveats: A greater number of public clonotypes (over 2,500) was shared by persistent patients than by new patients (approximately 880).

Time point of the sample: newly diagnosed GD, antithyroid drugs for less than 3 months. PBMCs were the source of the RNA used for TCR sequencing. Germline lookup yields CDR1 MNHEY and CDR2 SVGAGI. The CDR3 loop spans 15 amino acids. V lost 2 bases and J 9 bases, leaving 17 bases between the germline ends. This clonotype was observed at least ten times. Antigen unknown. Libraries of TCR beta came from iRepertoire HTBI primers plus Arm-PCR of CDR3 regions. TCRdb itself ran the multiplex PCR reads through MiXCR, one entry per CDR3 protein. The sample lists 350,000 to 500,000 distinct CDR3 sequences, approximately 15% occurring once. Another study also made use of these data, one on T cells in Graves' hyperthyroidism and ophthalmopathy.

The chain combines TRBV6-5 with TRBJ2-1, with a tentative D call TRBD1 (6 bases). Specimen: peripheral blood mononuclear cells (PBMCs), collected at new diagnosis, from a patient treated with antithyroid drugs. This receptor was taken from a woman aged 45-65 years with Graves disease. The CDR3 is CASSYRPGVQGEQFF. CDR3 sequence (DNA): TGTGCCAGCAGTTACCGACCAGGGGTCCAGGGTGAGCAGTTCTTC.